This T cell receptor beta chain was documented in a study of monozygotic twins with inflammatory bowel disease. Study results and limitations: Sharing of clonotypes with others was lower in IBD patients than in healthy twins, and this was especially so with disease activity.

The germline CDR1 and CDR2 sequences are SGHTA and FQGTGA. This CDR3 region has 15 residues. TCRdb reanalyzed the 5' RACE reads, giving one entry per CDR3 protein sequence and no DNA. This listing includes 300,000 to 450,000 distinct CDR3 sequences. Whole blood, unsorted for T cells, was the source of total RNA. To note about this clonotype: Its antigen is currently unknown.

V and J are TRBV7-3 and TRBJ2-5; the D gene TCRdb calls, TRBD1, cannot be checked with no DNA. This receptor was obtained from a human donor with ulcerative colitis or Crohn's disease, or a healthy co-twin of an affected twin (not recorded which). Input material: blood. The CDR3 reads CASSSSGTGGETQYF.